The 26 T cell receptor beta chains presented below share a single source sample, sequenced in a study of T cells in Graves' hyperthyroidism and ophthalmopathy. Authors of the study amplified TCR beta CDR3 regions from RNA transcripts. In the first-round RT-PCR of the TCR CDR3, the HTBI primer set was used. MiXCR, applied by TCRdb to the multiplex PCR reads, yields one record per CDR3 protein. The repertoire holds fewer than 450,000 distinct CDR3 sequences, with roughly a sixth as singletons. Sequencing was done on a sample of blood. The origin of the receptors is a woman aged 30 to 39 with Graves' hyperthyroidism that later progressed to Graves' ophthalmopathy.

V usage is TRBV5-6 and J usage is TRBJ1-2, with TRBD1 matching 9 bases. CDR3 length: 14 amino acids. CDR1 and CDR2 from the germline V gene are SGHDT and YYEEEE. Losses at the gene ends were 3 bases for V and 7 bases for J; bases not matched to a gene: 7. The CDR3, as DNA: TGTGCCAGCAGCTCGATTGGGACAGGGAGTGGCTACACCTTC. Translation gives CASSSIGTGSGYTF.

The rearrangement joins TRBV6-5 to TRBJ2-4; the D call may be TRBD1 or TRBD2 (5 bases each). Trimming took 0 bases from V and 5 from J, leaving 11 bases between them. This CDR3 is built from 15 residues. Germline CDR1 MNHEY, CDR2 SVGAGI. The CDR3 DNA is TGTGCCAGCAGTTACTCTGCGAGGGGCGAAAACATTCAGTACTTC. Protein: CASSYSARGENIQYF.

This clonotype was seen many times. The rearrangement uses TRBV7-9 and TRBJ2-6; tentative D call: TRBD1 (6 bases). There are 18 residues in the CDR3. Germline loops: CDR1 SEHNR, CDR2 FQNEAQ (reference sequence). V dropped 3 bases and J dropped 2 bases, with 17 bases sitting between them. In nucleotides, the CDR3 is TGTGCCAGCAGCTTCGGAGGTCAGGGGTTCGCTGGGGCCAACGTCCTGACTTTC. It specifies CASSFGGQGFAGANVLTF.

This clonotype was detected ten times or more. The chain uses TRBV20-1 and TRBJ1-5; D call uncertain. V was clipped by 7 bases and J by 1 base, with 11 bases between them. The CDR3 runs 13 residues. Germline V gives CDR1 DFQATT, CDR2 SNEGSKA (reference sequence). The CDR3 DNA is TGCAGTGTGTGGAAAAACAGCAATCAGCCCCAGCATTTT. Translating gives CSVWKNSNQPQHF.

In its sample, this clonotype was seen many times. J is TRBJ2-3 and V is TRBV6-5, with TRBD2 as a possible D gene (6 bases). The CDR3 has 17 residues. Trimming cost V 3 bases and J 3 bases, with 19 bases left between them. Germline values: CDR1 MNHEY, CDR2 SVGAGI. The CDR3 nucleotides are TGTGCCAGCAGTTATCGGGGCGGGGCGATGAGGACAGATACGCAGTATTTT. It yields the protein CASSYRGGAMRTDTQYF.

In this sample, this clonotype turned up many times. This rearrangement joins TRBV5-5 to TRBJ2-5; no clear D. The V end lost 2 bases, the J end lost 1 base, and 12 bases lay between the germline ends. The CDR3 runs 15 residues. CDR1 and CDR2 from the germline V gene are SGHKS and YYEKEE (reference sequence). In DNA, the CDR3 is TGTGCCAGCAGCTTCTTTCAGCGAGTCCAAGAGACCCAGTACTTC. Protein: CASSFFQRVQETQYF.

In this sample, this clonotype turned up a few times. The J gene is TRBJ2-3, the V gene TRBV27; D is uncertain. The germline V gene encodes CDR1 MNHEY and CDR2 SMNVEV (reference sequence). This CDR3 comprises 17 residues. V was trimmed by 3 bases and J by 0 bases, leaving 16 bases between them. CDR3: CASSFTVAESSTDTQYF. CDR3 bases: TGTGCCAGCAGTTTTACCGTGGCAGAGTCTAGCACAGATACGCAGTATTTT.

This sequence joins TRBV9 and TRBJ2-3; 8 nucleotides agree with TRBD2. The CDR3 has 24 residues. Unmatched junction bases numbered 29, after V lost 0 bases and J lost 2 bases. Germline CDR1 is SGDLS and CDR2 is YYNGEE. The CDR3 DNA follows: TGTGCCAGCAGCGTAGCTCCAGCGTTTGAGGACAGCACTTGGATTAGCGGGATCACAGATACGCAGTATTTT. Its protein product is CASSVAPAFEDSTWISGITDTQYF.

This clonotype was seen many times. This chain connects TRBV3-1 to TRBJ2-1; D call uncertain. The CDR3 totals 14 residues. V was trimmed by 4 bases and J by 9 bases, leaving 16 bases between them. Germline CDR1 LGHDT, CDR2 YNNKEL (reference sequence). This chain's CDR3 is CASSRVETVGEQFF. The DNA for the CDR3 is TGTGCCAGCAGCCGAGTAGAGACGGTCGGTGAGCAGTTCTTC.

This clonotype was seen at least ten times. The V gene is TRBV27, the J gene TRBJ2-2; D may correspond to TRBD1 or TRBD2 (6 bases each). Germline CDR1 is MNHEY and CDR2 is SMNVEV (reference sequence). The CDR3 runs to 15 residues. Trimming took off 6 bases at V and 7 bases at J, with 18 bases between the two ends. The CDR3: CASSRMGGRGGELFF. In DNA form, the CDR3 reads TGTGCCAGCAGCCGCATGGGGGGCCGTGGCGGGGAGCTGTTTTTT.

The sample holds many counts of this clonotype. This chain links TRBV11-2 with TRBJ2-2; D unclear. Germline V gives CDR1 SGHAT, CDR2 FQNNGV. This CDR3 region has 15 residues. The V gene lost 3 bases and the J gene lost 4 bases, with 12 bases spanning the gap. As DNA, the CDR3 is TGTGCCAGCAGCTTGCGACGGGCGGCCACCGGGGAGCTGTTTTTT. This codes for CASSLRRAATGELFF.

This clonotype was counted at least ten times. This chain connects TRBV19 to TRBJ1-5; D unresolved. V lost 5 bases to trimming and J lost 0 bases, with 20 bases between them. CDR1 and CDR2 (germline): LNHDA, SQIVND (reference sequence). This CDR3 has 18 residues. The CDR3 protein is CASSVIGLERYSNQPQHF. CDR3 bases: TGTGCCAGTAGTGTAATAGGTCTGGAACGTTATAGCAATCAGCCCCAGCATTTT.

This clonotype was observed a few times. The chain links TRBV5-6 to TRBJ1-1; the match to TRBD1 covers 9 bases. This CDR3 has 16 residues. The germline V gene encodes CDR1 SGHDT and CDR2 YYEEEE. Trimming removed 2 bases from V and 6 bases from J; junction bases left unmatched: 11. CDR3 sequence (DNA): TGTGCCAGCAGCTTCGCGGACAGGGGAAGGCCGGCTGAAGCTTTCTTT. Translation: CASSFADRGRPAEAFF.

This clonotype was observed at least ten times. The chain has TRBV10-3 and TRBJ1-2, with 8 bases identical to TRBD1. This CDR3 is built from 14 residues. Germline lookup yields CDR1 ENHRY and CDR2 SYGVKD. The junction had 6 bases not matched to a gene; V was cut back by 6 bases and J by 3 bases. CDR3 in amino acids: CAISSGTGYYGYTF. The CDR3 DNA is TGTGCCATCAGCTCCGGGACAGGATACTATGGCTACACCTTC.

This clonotype was seen many times. V and J are TRBV15 and TRBJ1-2; no clear D gene. This CDR3 is 15 amino acids long. V gave up 0 bases and J gave up 3 bases, with 11 bases separating them. Germline V gene sequence: CDR1 LNHNV, CDR2 YYDKDF (reference sequence). The CDR3 is CATSRDQTGYYGYTF. The DNA of the CDR3 is TGTGCCACCAGCAGAGATCAAACGGGGTACTATGGCTACACCTTC.

Only a few counts were recorded for this clonotype. The chain recombines TRBV20-1 with TRBJ1-5, with D perhaps TRBD1 (6 bases). This CDR3 comprises 16 residues. The V gene's germline CDR1 is DFQATT and CDR2 SNEGSKA (reference sequence). The ends were cut back, 1 base at V and 4 bases at J, with 17 bases in the middle. The CDR3 nucleotides are TGCAGTGCTAGAGCGACGAATCAGGGGAATAATCAGCCCCAGCATTTT. Translated, it gives CSARATNQGNNQPQHF.

This clonotype was recorded many times. The chain carries TRBV27 and TRBJ2-3; no reliable D call. Germline CDR1 MNHEY, CDR2 SMNVEV (reference sequence). CDR3 length equals 12 residues. V was clipped by 5 bases and J by 4 bases, with 7 bases between them. The CDR3 loop reads CASSRLADTQYF. The CDR3, as DNA: TGTGCCAGCAGTCGATTGGCAGATACGCAGTATTTT.

This clonotype has ten or more counts. The chain employs TRBV18 and TRBJ2-5; perhaps TRBD2 as D (5 bases). Germline CDR1 KGHSH, CDR2 LQKENI. The CDR3 is made up of 16 amino acids. V was clipped by 3 bases and J by 2 bases, with 16 bases between them. The CDR3 DNA reads as TGTGCCAGCTCACCGACCCCAGACGGGGTGCAAGAGACCCAGTACTTC. Translating it yields CASSPTPDGVQETQYF.

This clonotype appeared many times. V gene TRBV6-2 or TRBV6-3 combines with J gene TRBJ2-7; 7 bases agree with TRBD2. CDR3 length: 15 residues. V dropped 2 bases and J dropped 0; count of bases not matched to a gene: 4. Per germline, CDR1 MNHEY and CDR2 SVGEGT. The CDR3 DNA is TGTGCCAGCAGTTACGCAGCGGGAAACTCCTACGAGCAGTACTTC. Its translation is CASSYAAGNSYEQYF.

This clonotype was detected ten times or more. The rearrangement uses TRBV27 and TRBJ2-3, with unresolved D. Trimming left V 5 bases short and J 6 bases short, with 12 bases between. Germline V gene sequence: CDR1 MNHEY, CDR2 SMNVEV (reference sequence). The length of the CDR3 is 13 residues. The CDR3 is CASSQQYMDTQYF. The CDR3 coding sequence is TGTGCCAGCAGTCAGCAATACATGGATACGCAGTATTTT.

This clonotype was seen a handful of times. The chain has TRBV27 and TRBJ2-3; 12 bases are a match to TRBD2. The germline CDR1 and CDR2 sequences are MNHEY and SMNVEV (reference sequence). CDR3 length: 18 amino acids. V trimming: 3 bases; J trimming: 0 bases; junction bases outside the gene matches: 7. Here the CDR3 DNA reads TGTGCCAGCAGTTTTATAACTAGCGGGGGGCCAAGCACAGATACGCAGTATTTT. It is translated as CASSFITSGGPSTDTQYF.

V gene TRBV7-6 combines with J gene TRBJ2-7; D perhaps matches TRBD1 (6 bases). The V gene's germline CDR1 is SGHVS and CDR2 FNYEAQ. Deletions cut 5 bases from V and 0 bases from J, with 17 bases between. This CDR3 is 16 amino acids long. The CDR3 here is CASSLTDRSSSYEQYF. CDR3 DNA: TGTGCCAGCAGCCTCACAGACAGGAGTAGCTCCTACGAGCAGTACTTC.

Many counts were recorded for this clonotype. The rearrangement uses TRBV10-2 and TRBJ2-4; 14 nucleotides align to TRBD2. CDR1 WSHSY and CDR2 SAAADI come from the germline V gene. J was trimmed by 2 bases and V by 3 bases; bases with no gene match: 9. The CDR3 consists of 19 residues. The CDR3 DNA reads as TGCGCCAGCAGTGACCGACTAGCGGGAGGGCCCTCGTCCAAAAACATTCAGTACTTC. Its translation is CASSDRLAGGPSSKNIQYF.

At least ten counts were recorded for this clonotype. The V call is TRBV4-1, the J call TRBJ1-1; 7 bases align to TRBD1. The junction had 12 bases not matched to a gene; V was cut back by 3 bases and J by 5 bases. From germline, CDR1 is MGHRA and CDR2 YSYEKL. The CDR3 has 16 residues. This chain's CDR3 is CASSQIVTGPRTEAFF. DNA of the CDR3: TGCGCCAGCAGCCAGATAGTGACAGGGCCGAGGACTGAAGCTTTCTTT.

V gene TRBV20-1 combines with J gene TRBJ2-7; D might be TRBD1 (6 bases). V was clipped by 1 base and J by 0 bases, with 13 bases between them. CDR3 length: 15 amino acids. The V gene's germline CDR1 is DFQATT and CDR2 SNEGSKA (reference sequence). This CDR3 reads CSARGYKDSSYEQYF. For the CDR3, the DNA is TGCAGTGCTAGAGGATATAAGGACAGCTCCTACGAGCAGTACTTC.

Turning to this clonotype: A clone one base away is much larger, so this may be a read error. The chain recombines TRBV10-3 with TRBJ2-2, with D maybe TRBD2 (6 bases). The CDR3 covers 13 residues. Trimming cost V 10 bases and J 5 bases, with 14 bases left between them. Germline CDR1 ENHRY, CDR2 SYGVKD. The CDR3 nucleotides read TGTGCCAGCGGCGGGGCCGAGACCGGGGAGCTGTTTTTT. Amino acids: CASGGAETGELFF.